This TCR beta chain was captured by sequencing in a study of blood T cell repertoires in COVID-19. Overall study context: Material from acute and convalescent COVID-19 was sourced from the United States, Italy and Spain.

Study processing details: Reference gene primers were amplified, and this amplification served to estimate nucleated cell counts. TCRdb's table, derived via immunoSEQ multiplex PCR, lists solely in-frame clones and lacks some. V, J and clone size derive from that table, while D and trimming were established from the DNA sequence. Of 650,000 to 800,000 clones in the sample, 75% to 90% were seen once. Between the trimmed V and J ends, which lost 6 bases and 4 bases, there was a span of 10 bases. Germline CDR1 and CDR2: DFQATT and SNEGSKA (reference sequence). CDR3 length: 11 amino acids. This sequence joins TRBV20-1 and TRBJ2-7; D remains ambiguous. The TCR comes from a woman under 30 with acute or convalescent COVID-19. The sample comprised peripheral blood. The CDR3 sequence is CSAISRYEQYF. CDR3 nucleotides: TGCAGTGCGATTAGCAGATACGAGCAGTACTTC.